The entry below describes one T cell receptor beta chain. The antigen is undetermined. This sample was taken from a study of identical twins. Overall study results and limits: In cord blood, abundant beta clonotypes had fewer insertions; memory showed no trend.

Template switching created a universal primer site, and the cDNA included unique molecular identifiers. MiXCR, applied by TCRdb to the 5' RACE reads, yields one record per CDR3 protein. The repertoire holds 1.5 million to 2 million distinct CDR3 sequences, with about 32% as singletons. CDR3 length equals 15 residues. Germline V CDR1 and CDR2: MNHEY, SVGAGI. Between the trimmed V and J ends, which lost 2 bases and 4 bases, there was a span of 12 bases. Material for sequencing was cord blood. This TCR was recovered from a newborn girl in good health. V usage is TRBV6-5 and J usage is TRBJ2-1; D remains ambiguous. CDR3 nucleotides: TGTGCCAGCAGTTACAGGATCCTTTCTTACAATGAGCAGTTCTTC. It yields the protein CASSYRILSYNEQFF.